This TCR beta chain was captured in a study of T-cell reconstitution after alpha-beta-depleted transplantation in children (dated by TCRdb to the mid-2010s). For the wider study: Using TCR repertoire profiling, the study quantitatively followed how T-cell immune reconstitution unfolded in children after TCRalphabeta/CD19-depleted allogeneic hematopoietic cell transplantation.

What the treatment or condition label conveys for this sample: allogeneic hematopoietic cell transplantation with graft depleted of TCRalphabeta T cells and CD19 B cells. Transplant recipients were children who received TCRalphabeta/CD19-depleted allogeneic hematopoietic cell grafts. The study at large found these results: The frequencies of hyperexpanded clones fell over the following months, and after one year, T-cell counts and TCRbeta diversity were mostly attributed to newly produced T cells. The apparently early recovery of alphabetaT-cell counts about two months after transplant reportedly depended on only several hundred rapidly expanded clones that came from non-depleted graft cells. In some patients, the high TCRbeta diversity seen at day 60 was put down to recipient T cells and intrathymic progenitors that had survived conditioning.

Libraries were built with PCR. The instrument was an Illumina HiSeq 2500. TCR libraries were prepared with molecular barcoding, using unique molecular identifiers to normalize TCRbeta repertoire quantification. Clones were called with MiXCR by TCRdb after fastp trimmed the public reads at Q25, and only in-frame beta chains were retained. Records with the same CDR3 protein are collapsed into one entry carrying the most frequent genes and DNA. Present in this sample are 670,000 or so distinct CDR3 sequences, around 13% of which were seen just once. The ten largest account for around 0.79% of the sample. This clonotype has at least ten counts. Its antigen is still unknown. Base quality data are lacking; no much larger clone is found one base away. This TCR derives from a girl aged 2-9 years with congenital amegakaryocytic thrombocytopenia, due to receive a stem cell transplant. The sequencing here drew on PBMCs, taken before TCRalphabeta/CD19-depleted stem cell transplant.

The sequenced DNA: TGTGCCAGCAGCTTAGACGACGGGACCTACGAGCAGTACTTC. Its product reads: CASSLDDGTYEQYF. The chain was built from TRBV7-9 and TRBJ2-7; a tentative D call is TRBD2 (5 bases match). Inclusive of the bounding cysteine and phenylalanine, the CDR3 is 14 residues long. Just the 42-base CDR3 DNA is kept, in frame starting at base 1. The junction shows trimming of 1 base on V and 2 bases on J, plus 9 bases between the germline ends. CDR1 and CDR2 were assigned from the germline V gene (reference sequence) as SEHNR and FQNEAQ. Reference TRBV7-9 and TRBJ2-7 genes cover what lies past the CDR3, so the full variable domain is DTGVSQNPRHKITKRGQNVTFRCDPISEHNRLYWYRQTLGQGPEFLTYFQNEAQLEKSRLLSDRFSAERPKGSFSTLEIQRTEQGDSAMYLCASSLDDGTYEQYFGPGTRLTVT.